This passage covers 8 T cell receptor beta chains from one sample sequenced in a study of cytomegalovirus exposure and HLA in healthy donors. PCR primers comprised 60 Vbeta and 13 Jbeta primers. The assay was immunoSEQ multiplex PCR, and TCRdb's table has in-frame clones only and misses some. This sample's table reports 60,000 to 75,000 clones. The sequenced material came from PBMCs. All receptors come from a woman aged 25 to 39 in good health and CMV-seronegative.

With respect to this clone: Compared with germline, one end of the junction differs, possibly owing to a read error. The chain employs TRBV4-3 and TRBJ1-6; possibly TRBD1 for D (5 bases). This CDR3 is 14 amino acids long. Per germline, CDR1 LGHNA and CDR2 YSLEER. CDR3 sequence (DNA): TGCGCCAGCAGCCAAGGAGGACAAGATTCACACCTCCACTTT. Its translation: CASSQGGQDSHLHF.

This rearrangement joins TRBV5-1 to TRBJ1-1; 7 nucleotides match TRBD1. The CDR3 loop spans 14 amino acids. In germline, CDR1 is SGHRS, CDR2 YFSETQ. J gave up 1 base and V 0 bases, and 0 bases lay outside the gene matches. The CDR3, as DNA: TGCGCCAGCAGCTTGGCAGGGGGGAACACTGAAGCTTTCTTT. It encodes CASSLAGGNTEAFF.

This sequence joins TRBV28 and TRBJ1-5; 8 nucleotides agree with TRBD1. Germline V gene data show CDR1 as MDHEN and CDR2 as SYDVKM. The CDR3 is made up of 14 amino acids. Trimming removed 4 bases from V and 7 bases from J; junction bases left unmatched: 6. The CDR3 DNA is TGTGCCAGCAGTTCACCCACAGGGGGACAGCCCCAGCATTTT. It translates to CASSSPTGGQPQHF.

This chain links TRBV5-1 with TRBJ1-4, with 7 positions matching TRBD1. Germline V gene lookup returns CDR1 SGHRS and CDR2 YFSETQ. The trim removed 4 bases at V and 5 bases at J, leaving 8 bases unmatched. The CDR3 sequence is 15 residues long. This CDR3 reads CASSNRQGSNEKLFF. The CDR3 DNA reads TGCGCCAGCAGCAACCGACAGGGTAGCAATGAAAAACTGTTTTTT.

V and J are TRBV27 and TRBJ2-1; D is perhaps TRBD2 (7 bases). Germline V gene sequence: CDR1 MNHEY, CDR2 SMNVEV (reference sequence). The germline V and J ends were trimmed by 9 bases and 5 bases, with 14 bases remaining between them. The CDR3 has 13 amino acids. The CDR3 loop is CASLAGAHNEQFF. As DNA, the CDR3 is TGTGCCAGTTTGGCGGGGGCCCACAATGAGCAGTTCTTC.

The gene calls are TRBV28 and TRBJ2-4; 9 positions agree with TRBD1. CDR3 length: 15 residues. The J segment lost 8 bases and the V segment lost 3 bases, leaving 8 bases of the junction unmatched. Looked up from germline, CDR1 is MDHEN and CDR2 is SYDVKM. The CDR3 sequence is CASSFLGQGRDIQYF. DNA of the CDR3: TGTGCCAGCAGTTTCCTTGGACAGGGGAGGGACATTCAGTACTTC.

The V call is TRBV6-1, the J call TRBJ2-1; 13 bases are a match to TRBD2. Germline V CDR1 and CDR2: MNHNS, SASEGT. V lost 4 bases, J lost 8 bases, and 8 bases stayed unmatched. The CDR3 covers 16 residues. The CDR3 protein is CASSGSRTSGRYEQFF. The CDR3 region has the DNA TGTGCCAGCAGTGGCTCAAGGACTAGCGGGAGATATGAGCAGTTCTTC.

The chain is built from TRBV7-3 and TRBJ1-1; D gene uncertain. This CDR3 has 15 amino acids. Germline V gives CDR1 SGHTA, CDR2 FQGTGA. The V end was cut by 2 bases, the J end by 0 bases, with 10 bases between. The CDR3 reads CASSLRGIMNTEAFF. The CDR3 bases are TGTGCCAGCAGCTTACGGGGAATTATGAACACTGAAGCTTTCTTT.